Below are 10 T cell receptor beta chains sequenced from a single sample in a study of T cells in Graves' hyperthyroidism and ophthalmopathy. The TCR beta CDR3 regions underwent amplification using RNA transcripts as the source. The study used the HTBI primer set for a first-round RT-PCR of the TCR CDR3. Via MiXCR, TCRdb re-called the multiplex PCR reads, giving one row per CDR3 protein. The sample records about 500,000 distinct CDR3 sequences, roughly 15% being singletons. Sequenced material: blood. Receptors originate from a woman between 25 and 40 years old with Graves' ophthalmopathy.

This clonotype has a count of ten or more. The V call is TRBV12-3 or TRBV12-4, the J call TRBJ1-2; D call uncertain. This CDR3 has 11 amino acids. Trimming took 5 bases from V and 4 from J, leaving 5 bases between them. The CDR3 DNA reads TGTGCCAGCAGTACGAGCTATGGCTACACCTTC. Encoded protein: CASSTSYGYTF.

This clonotype has ten or more counts. The rearrangement links TRBV11-1 to TRBJ1-1; unclear D gene. The V end was cut by 1 base, the J end by 1 base, with 7 bases between. Germline loops: CDR1 SGHAT, CDR2 FQDESV (reference sequence). The CDR3 extends over 14 amino acids. The CDR3 bases are TGTGCCAGCAGCTTAGGTGGGGAGAACACTGAAGCTTTCTTT. Translating gives CASSLGGENTEAFF.

This clonotype was recorded at least ten times. The rearrangement joins TRBV28 to TRBJ1-5; D is uncertain. The CDR3 consists of 17 residues. V gave up 1 base and J gave up 2 bases, with 15 bases separating them. Per the germline V gene, CDR1 is MDHEN and CDR2 is SYDVKM. Here the CDR3 reads CASSLFLVGWGNQPQHF. The CDR3 DNA reads as TGTGCCAGCAGTTTATTTTTGGTAGGATGGGGCAATCAGCCCCAGCATTTT.

This clonotype appeared many times. This sequence joins TRBV5-1 and TRBJ2-1; no definite D call. CDR3 length: 15 residues. Germline CDR1 is SGHRS and CDR2 is YFSETQ. V lost 2 bases and J 2 bases, leaving 11 bases between the germline ends. CDR3: CASSFAAVTYNEQFF. The CDR3 DNA follows: TGCGCCAGCAGCTTCGCGGCGGTAACCTACAATGAGCAGTTCTTC.

About this clonotype: This clone may be a read error of a much larger clone one base away. The rearrangement uses TRBV28 and TRBJ2-2; 12 bases line up with TRBD2. The CDR3 is made up of 15 amino acids. Germline lookup yields CDR1 MDHEN and CDR2 SYDVKM. The CDR3 DNA reads TGTGCCAGCAGACGGACTAGCGGGACTGGCGGGGAGCTGCTTTTT. It codes for CASRRTSGTGGELLF.

The chain uses TRBV20-1 and TRBJ1-5, with D possibly TRBD1 on 5 matching bases. Between the trimmed V and J ends, which lost 4 bases and 4 bases, there was a span of 14 bases. Germline V gene lookup returns CDR1 DFQATT and CDR2 SNEGSKA (reference sequence). The CDR3 is 14 amino acids. CDR3 region: CSATRDGGNQPQHF. The DNA of the CDR3 is TGCAGTGCTACCCGGGACGGAGGGAATCAGCCCCAGCATTTT.

This clonotype has ten or more counts. CDR3 sequence (DNA): TGCGCCAGCAGCTTGCTTGCCAACACAGATACGCAGTATTTT. It encodes CASSLLANTDTQYF. The chain is built from TRBV5-1 and TRBJ2-3; D not certain. V was clipped by 1 base and J by 2 bases, with 8 bases between them. CDR3 length: 14 residues. The germline V gene encodes CDR1 SGHRS and CDR2 YFSETQ.

In its sample, this clonotype was seen many times. The chain recombines TRBV28 with TRBJ2-1; D remains unclear. Per the germline V gene, CDR1 is MDHEN and CDR2 is SYDVKM. The CDR3 loop spans 12 amino acids. The ends were cut back, 6 bases at V and 5 bases at J, with 8 bases in the middle. The CDR3 region has the DNA TGTGCCAGCAGGTCCCCACACAATGAGCAGTTCTTC. Translation gives CASRSPHNEQFF.

The chain joins TRBV2 to TRBJ1-5; perhaps TRBD1 as D (5 bases). The length of the CDR3 is 15 residues. Germline values: CDR1 SNHLY, CDR2 FYNNEI. Deletions cut 7 bases from V and 6 bases from J, with 19 bases between. The CDR3 reads CASNFGRDGGQPQHF. In DNA, the CDR3 is TGTGCCAGCAATTTTGGTCGTGATGGGGGTCAGCCCCAGCATTTT.

This clonotype has at least ten counts. CDR3 amino acids: CASSDSGDANTGELFF. The DNA of the CDR3 is TGTGCCAGCAGTGATTCGGGGGACGCGAACACCGGGGAGCTGTTTTTT. The chain couples TRBV2 to TRBJ2-2; a possible D gene is TRBD2 (6 bases). Germline V lookup: CDR1 SNHLY, CDR2 FYNNEI. V was cut by 3 bases and J by 0 bases, with 11 bases left in between. CDR3 length: 16 amino acids. Based on the CDR3 plus reference TRBV2 and TRBJ2-2, the full variable domain is EPEVTQTPSHQVTQMGQEVILRCVPISNHLYFYWYRQILGQKVEFLVSFYNNEISEKSEIFDDQFSVERPDGSNFTLKIRSTKLEDSAMYFCASSDSGDANTGELFFGEGSRLTVL.